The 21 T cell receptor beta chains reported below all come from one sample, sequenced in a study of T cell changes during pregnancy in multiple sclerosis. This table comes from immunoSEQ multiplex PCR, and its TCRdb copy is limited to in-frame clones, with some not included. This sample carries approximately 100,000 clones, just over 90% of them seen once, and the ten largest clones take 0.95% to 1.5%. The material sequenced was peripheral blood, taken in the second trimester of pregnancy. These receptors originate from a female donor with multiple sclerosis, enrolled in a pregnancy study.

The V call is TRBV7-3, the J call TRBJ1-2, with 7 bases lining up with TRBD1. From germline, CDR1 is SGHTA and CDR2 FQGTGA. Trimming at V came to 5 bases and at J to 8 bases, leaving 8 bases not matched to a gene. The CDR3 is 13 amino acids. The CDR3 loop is CASSPKQGTGYTF. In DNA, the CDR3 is TGTGCCAGCAGCCCTAAACAGGGGACGGGCTACACCTTC.

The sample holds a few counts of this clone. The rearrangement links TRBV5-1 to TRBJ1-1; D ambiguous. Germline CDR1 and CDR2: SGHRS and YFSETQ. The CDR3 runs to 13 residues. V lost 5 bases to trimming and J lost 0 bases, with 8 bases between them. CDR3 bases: TGCGCCAGCAGGGGAGGCATGAACACTGAAGCTTTCTTT. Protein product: CASRGGMNTEAFF.

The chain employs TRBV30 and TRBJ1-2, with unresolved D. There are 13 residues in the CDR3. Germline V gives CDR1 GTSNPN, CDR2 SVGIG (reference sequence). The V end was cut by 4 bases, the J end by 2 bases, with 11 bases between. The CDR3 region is CAWMGGRNYGYTF. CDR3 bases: TGTGCCTGGATGGGAGGGAGAAACTATGGCTACACCTTC.

CDR3 in DNA: TGTGCCAGCAGCTTGAGGGGAGGTCCGTACCAAGAGACCCAGTACTTC. This gives the protein CASSLRGGPYQETQYF. The J gene is TRBJ2-5, the V gene TRBV5-4; a weak D match, TRBD2 (6 bases). From germline, CDR1 is SGHNT and CDR2 YYREEE (reference sequence). V shed 1 base and J shed 0 bases, with 13 bases lying between them. The CDR3 has 16 residues.

CDR3 protein: CASSARRRETQYF. CDR3 sequence (DNA): TGTGCCAGCAGTGCGAGAAGAAGAGAGACCCAGTACTTC. This chain connects TRBV2 to TRBJ2-5; the D is unclear. The CDR3 runs 13 residues. Germline V gives CDR1 SNHLY, CDR2 FYNNEI. The V end lost 4 bases, the J end lost 4 bases, and 10 bases lay between the germline ends. Drawing the rest from reference TRBV2 and TRBJ2-5, the complete variable domain is EPEVTQTPSHQVTQMGQEVILRCVPISNHLYFYWYRQILGQKVEFLVSFYNNEISEKSEIFDDQFSVERPDGSNFTLKIRSTKLEDSAMYFCASSARRRETQYFGPGTRLLVL.

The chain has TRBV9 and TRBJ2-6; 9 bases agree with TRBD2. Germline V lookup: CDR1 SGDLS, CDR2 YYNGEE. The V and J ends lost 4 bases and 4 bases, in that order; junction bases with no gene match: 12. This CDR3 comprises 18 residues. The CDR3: CASSPSPAGGWGANVLTF. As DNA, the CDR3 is TGTGCCAGCAGCCCCTCTCCTGCGGGGGGGTGGGGGGCCAACGTCCTGACTTTC.

CDR3 in DNA: TGTGCCAGCAGCAAAGGCAGGCACCACAACGTCCTGACTTTC. It encodes CASSKGRHHNVLTF. The chain joins TRBV21-1 to TRBJ2-6; TRBD1 is taken as the D call from the table, unchecked against the DNA. TRBV21-1 is labeled a pseudogene. The CDR3 length is 14 residues.

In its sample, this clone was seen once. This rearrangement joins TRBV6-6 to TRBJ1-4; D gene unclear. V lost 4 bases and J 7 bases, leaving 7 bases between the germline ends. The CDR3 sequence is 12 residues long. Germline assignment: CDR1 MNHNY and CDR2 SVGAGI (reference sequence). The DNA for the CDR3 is TGTGCCAGCAGTTTCCCTCGTGAAAAACTGTTTTTT. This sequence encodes CASSFPREKLFF.

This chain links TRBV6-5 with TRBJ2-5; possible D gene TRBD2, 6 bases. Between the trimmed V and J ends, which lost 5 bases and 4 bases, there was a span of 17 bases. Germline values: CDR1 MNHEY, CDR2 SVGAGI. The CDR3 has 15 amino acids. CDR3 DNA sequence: TGTGCCAGCAGTCGCGGGGCAGGGCTGGGAGAGACCCAGTACTTC. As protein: CASSRGAGLGETQYF.

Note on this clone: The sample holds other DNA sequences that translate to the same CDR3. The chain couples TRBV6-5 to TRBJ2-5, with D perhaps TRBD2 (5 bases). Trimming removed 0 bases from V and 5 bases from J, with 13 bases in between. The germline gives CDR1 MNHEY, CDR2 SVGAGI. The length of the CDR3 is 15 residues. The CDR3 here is CASSYSRAPGETQYF. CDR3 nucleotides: TGTGCCAGCAGTTACTCGAGGGCCCCCGGGGAGACCCAGTACTTC.

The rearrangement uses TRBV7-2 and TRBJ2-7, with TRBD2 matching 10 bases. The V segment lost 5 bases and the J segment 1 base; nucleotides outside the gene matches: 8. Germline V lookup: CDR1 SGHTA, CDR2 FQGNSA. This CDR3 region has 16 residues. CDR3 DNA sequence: TGTGCCAGCAGCCAGCCCGGGACTAGCGCTTCCTACGAGCAGTACTTC. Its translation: CASSQPGTSASYEQYF. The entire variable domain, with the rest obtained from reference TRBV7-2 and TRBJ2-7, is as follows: GAGVSQSPSNKVTEKGKDVELRCDPISGHTALYWYRQSLGQGLEFLIYFQGNSAPDKSGLPSDRFSAERTGGSVSTLTIQRTQQEDSAVYLCASSQPGTSASYEQYFGPGTRLTVT.

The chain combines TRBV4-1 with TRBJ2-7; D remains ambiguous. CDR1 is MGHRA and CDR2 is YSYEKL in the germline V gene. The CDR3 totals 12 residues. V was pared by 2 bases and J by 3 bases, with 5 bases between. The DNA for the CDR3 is TGCGCCAGCAGCCAAACCGGCTACGAGCAGTACTTC. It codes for CASSQTGYEQYF.

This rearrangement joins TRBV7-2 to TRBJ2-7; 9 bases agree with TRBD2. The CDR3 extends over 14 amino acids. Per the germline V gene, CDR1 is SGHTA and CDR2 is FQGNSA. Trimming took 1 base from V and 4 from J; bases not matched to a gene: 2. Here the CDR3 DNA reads TGTGCCAGCAGCTTAGGGCGGGAGGGGTACGAGCAGTACTTC. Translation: CASSLGREGYEQYF.

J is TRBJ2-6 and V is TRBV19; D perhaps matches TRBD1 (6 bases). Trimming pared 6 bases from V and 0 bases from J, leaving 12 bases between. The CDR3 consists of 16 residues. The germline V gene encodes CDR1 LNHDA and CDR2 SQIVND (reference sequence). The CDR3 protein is CASRPDSPSGANVLTF. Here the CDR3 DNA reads TGTGCCAGTAGACCGGACAGTCCCTCTGGGGCCAACGTCCTGACTTTC.

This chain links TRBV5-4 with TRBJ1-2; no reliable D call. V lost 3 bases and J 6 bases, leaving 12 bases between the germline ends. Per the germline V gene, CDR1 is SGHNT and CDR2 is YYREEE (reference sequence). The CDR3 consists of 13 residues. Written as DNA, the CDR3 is TGTGCCAGCAGCTCGGGGAATCGAAATGGCTACACCTTC. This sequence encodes CASSSGNRNGYTF.

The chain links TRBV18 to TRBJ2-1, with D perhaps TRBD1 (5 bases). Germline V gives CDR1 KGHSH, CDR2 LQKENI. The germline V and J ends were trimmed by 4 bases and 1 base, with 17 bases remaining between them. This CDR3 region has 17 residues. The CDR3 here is CASSLGVYRDSYNEQFF. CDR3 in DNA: TGTGCCAGCTCACTAGGGGTCTACAGAGATTCCTACAATGAGCAGTTCTTC.

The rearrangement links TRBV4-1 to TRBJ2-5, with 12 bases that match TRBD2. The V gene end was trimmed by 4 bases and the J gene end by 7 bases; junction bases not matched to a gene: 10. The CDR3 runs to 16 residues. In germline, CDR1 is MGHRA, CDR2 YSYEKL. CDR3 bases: TGCGCCAGCAGCCCCCTCGAACTAGCGGGGGGAGGGACCCAGTACTTC. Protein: CASSPLELAGGGTQYF.

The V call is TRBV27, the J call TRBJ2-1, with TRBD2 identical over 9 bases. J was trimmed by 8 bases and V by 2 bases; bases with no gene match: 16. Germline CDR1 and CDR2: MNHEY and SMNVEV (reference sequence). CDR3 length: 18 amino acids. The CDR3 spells CASSLKLAGADTDDEQFF. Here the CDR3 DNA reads TGTGCCAGCAGTTTAAAACTAGCGGGCGCGGACACCGACGATGAGCAGTTCTTC.

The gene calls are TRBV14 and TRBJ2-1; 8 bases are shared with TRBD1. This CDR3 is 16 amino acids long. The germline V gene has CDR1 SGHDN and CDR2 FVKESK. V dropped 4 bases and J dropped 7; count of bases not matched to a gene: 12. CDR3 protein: CASSRMGGQVINEQFF. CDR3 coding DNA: TGTGCCAGCAGCCGAATGGGGGGACAGGTTATAAATGAGCAGTTCTTC.

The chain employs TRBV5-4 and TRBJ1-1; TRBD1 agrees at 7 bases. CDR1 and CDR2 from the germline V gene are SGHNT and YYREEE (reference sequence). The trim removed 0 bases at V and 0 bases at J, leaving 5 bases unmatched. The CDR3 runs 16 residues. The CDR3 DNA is TGTGCCAGCAGCTTGGATGCGACAGGGCTGAACACTGAAGCTTTCTTT. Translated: CASSLDATGLNTEAFF.

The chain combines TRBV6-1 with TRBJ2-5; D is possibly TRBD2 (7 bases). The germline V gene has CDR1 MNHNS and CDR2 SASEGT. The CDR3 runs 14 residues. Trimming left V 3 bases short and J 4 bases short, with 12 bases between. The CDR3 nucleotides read TGTGCCAGCAGTGATCGGGGGGCGACAGAGACCCAGTACTTC. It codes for CASSDRGATETQYF.